The 2 T cell receptor beta chains reported below all come from one sample, sequenced in a study of shared clonotypes between healthy human individuals. Using immunoSEQ multiplex PCR, the repertoire was profiled, and TCRdb retains in-frame clones only, with some absent. Of about 2,200,000 clones listed, more than 85% are singletons. Only CD45RO-negative cells positively selected for CCR7 counted as naive CD8 cells, so terminally differentiated effector memory CD45RA+ cells were excluded. Sequencing used naive CD8+ T cells from PBMCs. The origin of the receptors is a man younger than 30 in good health. Some clones in this sample may be carry-over from other donors' samples.

V is TRBV11-3 and J is TRBJ2-1; the D is unclear. This CDR3 has 17 residues. Germline CDR1 reads SGHNT; CDR2 reads YENEEA. V was trimmed by 1 base and J by 2 bases, leaving 15 bases between them. The CDR3 loop reads CASSLGKLKTTYNEQFF. CDR3 in DNA: TGTGCCAGCAGCTTAGGCAAACTTAAGACCACCTACAATGAGCAGTTCTTC.

The genes are TRBV4-1 and TRBJ2-1; D uncertain. V was pared by 0 bases and J by 6 bases, with 12 bases between. The length of the CDR3 is 15 residues. Germline CDR1 is MGHRA and CDR2 is YSYEKL. The CDR3 reads CASSQDGLRTNEQFF. The CDR3, as DNA: TGCGCCAGCAGCCAAGATGGGTTACGAACCAATGAGCAGTTCTTC.